The clone carrying this T cell receptor (beta chain) showed up just a few times. Its antigen is still unknown. Primers: 60 Vbeta forward and 13 Jbeta reverse. Generated by immunoSEQ multiplex PCR, the TCRdb table keeps only in-frame clones and is missing some. The sample lists 110,000 or so clones; approximately 69% were seen once. The CDR3 has 17 residues. The V segment lost 11 bases and the J segment 0 bases; nucleotides outside the gene matches: 12. Germline CDR1 reads LNHDA; CDR2 reads SQIVND (reference sequence). The data belong to a study of cytomegalovirus exposure and HLA in healthy donors. Study-level background: HLA-typed donors contributed some 87 million unique TCRs, which were held in an early data release. Overall study results and limits: In vitro checks showed that a few CMV-associated chains really do target CMV antigens. The HLA-A and HLA-B alleles of most subjects were reportedly predicted accurately from TCR beta sequences.

The sample was PBMCs. The chain couples TRBV19 to TRBJ1-5, with 11 bases lining up with TRBD1. The TCR was taken from a woman in her thirties or forties in good health and CMV-seropositive. The CDR3 DNA follows: TGTGCCCTAAAGCAGGGACAGGGGGTCTATAGCAATCAGCCCCAGCATTTT. Its translation is CALKQGQGVYSNQPQHF.